This T cell receptor beta chain was retrieved from a study of shared clonotypes between healthy human individuals. Overall study: The donors, two women and a few men, were aged 18 to 49. For every donor, three CD4 naive, three CD4 memory, two CD8 naive and one CD8 memory plates were used.

The V end was cut by 6 bases, the J end by 7 bases, with 15 bases between. This CDR3 region has 14 residues. Germline V gives CDR1 SGHTA, CDR2 FQGNSA. As for this clone: Its target is unknown.

Libraries were prepared by immunoSEQ multiplex PCR; TCRdb keeps only in-frame clonotypes and omits some of them. The sample consists of more than 900,000 clones, 75% to 85% of them appearing once. Whole-study findings and limits: Rarefaction indicated that sorted-subset sequencing remained incomplete although depth was large.

Sequencing was carried out using memory CD4+ T cells from PBMCs. Regarding subset: CD45RA-negative fraction. The clonotype comes from a man in his late teens or twenties in good health. Some clones in this sample may be carry-over from other donors' samples. V is TRBV7-2 and J is TRBJ1-4; no reliable D call. The CDR3, as DNA: TGTGCCAGCAGTCTCGGGCGGGCCAGTGAAAAACTGTTTTTT. Translation gives CASSLGRASEKLFF.